The entry that follows covers one T cell receptor (beta chain) sequence. Its antigen is not known. This sample was taken from a study of shared clonotypes between healthy human individuals. Study-level results: Few donors restricted represented genetic and exposure-history diversity.

Genomic DNA belonging to each subset was distributed in equal measure over several immunoSEQ plates. Sequenced by immunoSEQ multiplex PCR; TCRdb stores in-frame clones only, minus some. This sample yields about 2 million clones, of which roughly 96% are seen a single time; 0.13% belongs to the top ten. Adult Caucasians living in Nashville, Tennessee made up all of the donors. The CDR3 consists of 15 residues. Germline values: CDR1 SGHTA, CDR2 FQGNSA. Trimming shortened V by 2 bases and J by 3 bases, and 10 bases separated the two germline ends. Source material: naive CD4+ T cells sorted from blood. Regarding subset: CD45RA+ positively selected. The chain employs TRBV7-2 and TRBJ2-2; D uncertain. This TCR was sampled from a man younger than 30 in good health. CDR3 in DNA: TGTGCCAGCAGCTTACGACTCTTACACACCGGGGAGCTGTTTTTT. Its translation: CASSLRLLHTGELFF.